This TCR beta chain was sequenced for a study of CD8 T cells in ankylosing spondylitis. As the method for making TCR beta libraries, quantitative 5'-RACE with molecular barcodes was used. TCRdb processed the 5' RACE reads anew with MiXCR; each CDR3 protein has one entry. The table lists about 140,000 distinct CDR3 sequences, roughly 7.7% of them singletons. Remarks on this clonotype: Its antigen remains unknown.

Regarding the study as a whole: Significantly higher representation of disease-linked clones was reported for matched ankylosing spondylitis synovial fluid.

The CDR3 is made up of 15 amino acids. In germline, CDR1 is LGHNA, CDR2 YNFKEQ. Deletions cut 3 bases from V and 3 bases from J, with 11 bases between. This chain joins TRBV4-2 and TRBJ2-2; D is possibly TRBD2 (5 bases). The sample comprised synovial fluid, either unsorted or a sorted T cell fraction (not recorded which). The TCR was taken from a male donor with ankylosing spondylitis. The CDR3 coding sequence is TGTGCCAGCAGCCAGGGAGACACCCACACCGGGGAGCTGTTTTTT. This translates into CASSQGDTHTGELFF.